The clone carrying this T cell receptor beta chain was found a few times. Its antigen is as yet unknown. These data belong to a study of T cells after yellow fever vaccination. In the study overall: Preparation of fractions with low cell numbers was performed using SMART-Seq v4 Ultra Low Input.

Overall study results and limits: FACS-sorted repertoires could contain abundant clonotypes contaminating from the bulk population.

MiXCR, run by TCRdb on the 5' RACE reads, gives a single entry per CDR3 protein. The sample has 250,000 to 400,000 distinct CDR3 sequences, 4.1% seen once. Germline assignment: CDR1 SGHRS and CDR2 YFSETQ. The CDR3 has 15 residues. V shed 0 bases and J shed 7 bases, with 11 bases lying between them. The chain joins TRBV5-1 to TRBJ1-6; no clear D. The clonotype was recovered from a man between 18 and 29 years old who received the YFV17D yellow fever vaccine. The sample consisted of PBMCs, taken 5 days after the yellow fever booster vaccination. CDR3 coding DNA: TGCGCCAGCAGCTTGGAATACGTAGGGAATTCACCCCTCCACTTT. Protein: CASSLEYVGNSPLHF.